This T cell receptor (beta chain) was found in a study of early T cells in non-severe SARS-CoV-2 infection. Study-wide context: Sequenced material consisted of bulk RNA (from unsorted whole blood), and chains were unpaired.

The CDR3 has 16 amino acids. Germline lookup yields CDR1 SGHRS and CDR2 YFSETQ. Trimming removed 0 bases from V and 4 bases from J; junction bases left unmatched: 8. Unique molecular identifier tags were affixed to discrete cDNA molecules. In TCRdb, the 5' RACE reads were re-called with MiXCR into one record per CDR3 protein. This table holds fewer than 85,000 distinct CDR3 sequences, roughly 15% found once. Sequenced: whole blood. The chain is built from TRBV5-1 and TRBJ1-2; 8 nucleotides agree with TRBD1. This receptor was taken from an adult who was a healthcare worker with PCR-confirmed SARS-CoV-2 infection or an uninfected control (not recorded which). The CDR3 protein is CASSLAGQVSSYGYTF. As DNA, the CDR3 is TGCGCCAGCAGCTTGGCGGGACAGGTCTCGAGCTATGGCTACACCTTC.